This T cell receptor beta chain appears in the sequencing data of a study of human T cells and chemical hapten exposure. Specified time point: patch test 3, about 24 weeks after DPC sensitization. The treatment here: therapeutic diphenylcyclopropenone sensitization with weekly scalp DPC. In every case, blood was obtained before the patch test was applied. Individual cDNA molecules (in the library) carried attached unique molecular identifiers. TCRdb called the RACE reads again in MiXCR, with one record for every CDR3 protein. Of 50,000 to 75,000 distinct CDR3 sequences in the sample, approximately 11% were seen once. The study's findings and limits: Sensitizing to DPC left TCRs with a frequency above 1 in 1000 unaltered. More PT1 expanded TCRs went with higher patch test scores.

Germline CDR1 SGHDN, CDR2 FVKESK. The CDR3 covers 13 residues. Trimming removed 10 bases at V and 1 base at J, with 13 bases between. This clonotype has more than one count but fewer than ten. Its matching antigen is unknown. Sequencing was performed on whole blood, taken in connection with sensitization to the hapten diphenylcyclopropenone (DPC). The chain joins TRBV14 to TRBJ1-1; tentative D call: TRBD1 (5 bases). The sequence was collected from a woman in her twenties or thirties with alopecia areata. Some clones in this sample may be carry-over from other donors' samples. CDR3 DNA: TGTGCCACTTCCGGGGCAGGGAACACTGAAGCTTTCTTT. This encodes CATSGAGNTEAFF.